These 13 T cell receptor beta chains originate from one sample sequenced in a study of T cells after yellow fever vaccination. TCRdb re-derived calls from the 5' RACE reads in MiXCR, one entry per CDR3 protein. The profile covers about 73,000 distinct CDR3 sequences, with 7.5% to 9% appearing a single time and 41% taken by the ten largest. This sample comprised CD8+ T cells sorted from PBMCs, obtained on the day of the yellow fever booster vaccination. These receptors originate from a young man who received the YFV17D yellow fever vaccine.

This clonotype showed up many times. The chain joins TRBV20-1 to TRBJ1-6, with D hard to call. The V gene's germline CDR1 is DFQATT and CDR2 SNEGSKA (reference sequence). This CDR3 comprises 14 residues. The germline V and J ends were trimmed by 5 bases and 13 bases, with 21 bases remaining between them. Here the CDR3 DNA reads TGCAGTGCTCCCCAAGGAATTGGTGCTTATCCCCTCCACTTT. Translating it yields CSAPQGIGAYPLHF.

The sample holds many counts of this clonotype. Here the CDR3 reads CASTWGLNYEQYF. The DNA of the CDR3 is TGTGCCAGCACTTGGGGCTTAAACTACGAGCAGTACTTC. V is TRBV12-3 or TRBV12-4 and J is TRBJ2-7; D may be TRBD1 (5 bases). Trimming shortened V by 7 bases and J by 3 bases, and 13 bases separated the two germline ends. The CDR3 has 13 amino acids.

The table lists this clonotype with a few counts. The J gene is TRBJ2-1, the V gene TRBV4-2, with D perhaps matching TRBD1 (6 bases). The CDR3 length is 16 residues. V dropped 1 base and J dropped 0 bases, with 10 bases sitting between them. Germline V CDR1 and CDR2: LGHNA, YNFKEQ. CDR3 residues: CASSQGTDSSYNEQFF. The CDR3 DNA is TGTGCCAGCAGCCAAGGGACAGACAGCTCCTACAATGAGCAGTTCTTC.

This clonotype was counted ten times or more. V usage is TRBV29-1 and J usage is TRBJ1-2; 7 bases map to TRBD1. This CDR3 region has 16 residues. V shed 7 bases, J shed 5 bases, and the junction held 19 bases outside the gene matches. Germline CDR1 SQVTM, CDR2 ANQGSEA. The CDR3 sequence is CSAQGETGQLTYGYTF. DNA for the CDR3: TGCAGCGCCCAGGGGGAAACGGGACAGCTGACTTATGGCTACACCTTC.

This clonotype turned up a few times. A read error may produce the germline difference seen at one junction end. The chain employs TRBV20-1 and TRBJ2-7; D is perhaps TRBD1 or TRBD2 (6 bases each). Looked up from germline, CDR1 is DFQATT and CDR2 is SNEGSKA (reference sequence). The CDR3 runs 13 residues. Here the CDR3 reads CSATGGLSDEQYF. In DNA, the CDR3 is TGCAGTGCTACCGGGGGCCTCTCCGACGAGCAGTACTTC.

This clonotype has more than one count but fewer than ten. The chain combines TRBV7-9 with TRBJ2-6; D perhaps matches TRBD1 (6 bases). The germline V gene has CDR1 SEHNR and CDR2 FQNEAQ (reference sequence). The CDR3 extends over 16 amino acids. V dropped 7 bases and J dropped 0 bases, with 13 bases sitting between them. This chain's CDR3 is CASTDSQISGANVLTF. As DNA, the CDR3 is TGTGCCAGCACGGACAGCCAAATCTCTGGGGCCAACGTCCTGACTTTC.

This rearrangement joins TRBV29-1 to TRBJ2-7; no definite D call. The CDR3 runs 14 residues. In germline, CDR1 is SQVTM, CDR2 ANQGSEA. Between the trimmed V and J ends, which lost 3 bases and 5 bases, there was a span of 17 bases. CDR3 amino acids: CSVEAQVGQDEQYF. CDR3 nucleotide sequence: TGCAGCGTTGAGGCCCAAGTCGGGCAGGACGAGCAGTACTTC.

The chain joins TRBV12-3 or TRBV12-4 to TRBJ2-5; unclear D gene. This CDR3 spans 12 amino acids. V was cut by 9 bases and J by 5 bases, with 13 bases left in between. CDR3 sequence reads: CARTHTVETQYF. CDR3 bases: TGTGCCAGAACCCATACCGTGGAGACCCAGTACTTC.

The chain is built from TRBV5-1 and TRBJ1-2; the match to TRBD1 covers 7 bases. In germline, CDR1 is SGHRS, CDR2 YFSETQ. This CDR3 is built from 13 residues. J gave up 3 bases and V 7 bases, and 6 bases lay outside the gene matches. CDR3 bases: TGCGCCAGCGCAACTGACAGGGACTATGGCTACACCTTC. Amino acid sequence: CASATDRDYGYTF.

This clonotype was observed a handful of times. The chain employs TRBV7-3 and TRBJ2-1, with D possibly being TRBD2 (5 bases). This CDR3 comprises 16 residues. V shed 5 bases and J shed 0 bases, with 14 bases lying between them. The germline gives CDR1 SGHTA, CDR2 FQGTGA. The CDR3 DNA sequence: TGTGCCAGCAGCCCAGAGCGGCCTAGCTCCTACAATGAGCAGTTCTTC. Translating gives CASSPERPSSYNEQFF.

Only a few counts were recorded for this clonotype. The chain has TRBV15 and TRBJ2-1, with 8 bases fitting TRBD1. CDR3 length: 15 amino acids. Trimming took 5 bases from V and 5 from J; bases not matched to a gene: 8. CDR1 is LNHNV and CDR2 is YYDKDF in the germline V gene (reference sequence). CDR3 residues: CATSLSGGYHNEQFF. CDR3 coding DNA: TGTGCCACCAGCTTGTCAGGGGGCTATCACAATGAGCAGTTCTTC.

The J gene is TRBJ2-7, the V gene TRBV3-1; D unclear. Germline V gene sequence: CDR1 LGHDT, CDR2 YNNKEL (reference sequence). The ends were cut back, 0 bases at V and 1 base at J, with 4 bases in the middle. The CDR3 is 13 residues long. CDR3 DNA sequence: TGTGCCAGCAGCCAAGACGAGTCCTACGAGCAGTACTTC. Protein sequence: CASSQDESYEQYF.

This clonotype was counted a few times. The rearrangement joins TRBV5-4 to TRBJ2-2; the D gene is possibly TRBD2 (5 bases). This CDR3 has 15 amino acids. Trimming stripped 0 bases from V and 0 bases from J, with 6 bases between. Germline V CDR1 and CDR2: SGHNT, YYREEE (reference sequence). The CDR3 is CASSLGESNTGELFF. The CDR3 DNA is TGTGCCAGCAGCTTGGGGGAGTCGAACACCGGGGAGCTGTTTTTT.